This T cell receptor beta chain is from a study of cytomegalovirus exposure and HLA in healthy donors. V lost 4 bases, J lost 6 bases, and 9 bases stayed unmatched. The V gene's germline CDR1 is SGHDN and CDR2 FVKESK. The CDR3 contains 15 residues. A remark on this clone: Its target is unknown.

A multiplex PCR was run with 60 Vbeta primers and 13 Jbeta primers. As originally analysed: The count from a later analysis was tens of millions of unique TCR beta chains, about 10 million of them shared. Measured with immunoSEQ multiplex PCR; TCRdb has only the in-frame clones, and not every one. V and J calls and clone size are as listed in that table; D and trimming were resolved from the DNA. This table has 160,000 or so clones, 75% to 85% appearing once. The study's findings and limits: The records held CMV serostatus as the only immune exposure information.

The genes are TRBV14 and TRBJ2-1, with 7 positions matching TRBD2. The sequencing input was PBMCs. The clonotype comes from a young man in good health and CMV-seronegative. CDR3 in amino acids: CASSPSRAGVNEQFF. The CDR3 DNA follows: TGTGCCAGCAGCCCCTCAAGGGCGGGAGTCAATGAGCAGTTCTTC. Full variable domain (outside the CDR3, taken from reference TRBV14 and TRBJ2-1): EAGVTQFPSHSVIEKGQTVTLRCDPISGHDNLYWYRRVMGKEIKFLLHFVKESKQDESGMPNNRFLAERTGGTYSTLKVQPAELEDSGVYFCASSPSRAGVNEQFFGPGTRLTVL.